This T cell receptor beta chain is drawn from a study of T cell responses to AZD1222 COVID-19 vaccine. Trimming pared 6 bases from V and 4 bases from J, leaving 15 bases between. The germline gives CDR1 SQVTM, CDR2 ANQGSEA. There are 13 residues in the CDR3. Whole-study findings and limits: Elevations in Spike-specific TCR breadth and depth followed administration of two AZD1222 doses. Only a handful of AZD1222 recipients, more than five in all, had baseline seropositivity. Among vaccine-associated CD4 TCRs, coverage spanned spike, with dominance at 160-218 and 743-854. Donors were largely white British and mainly female; clonal diversity was possibly underestimated.

Some clones are missing from TCRdb's copy, which holds only in-frame ones; the method was immunoSEQ multiplex PCR. The sample includes approximately 140,000 clones, about 90% of them seen just once. Comment on this clone: What it binds is unknown.

The TCR was taken from an adult who received the AZD1222 COVID-19 vaccine. The material sequenced was peripheral blood, taken 28 days after the second AZD1222 dose. The chain links TRBV29-1 to TRBJ1-1, with D uncertain. CDR3 sequence reads: CSVPGWGGTEAFF. In nucleotides, the CDR3 is TGCAGCGTCCCTGGGTGGGGAGGCACTGAAGCTTTCTTT.